These T cell receptor beta chains were read from a single sample in a study of T cells in Graves' hyperthyroidism and ophthalmopathy. One entry per CDR3 protein, called by TCRdb with MiXCR from the multiplex PCR reads. The sample holds a few hundred thousand distinct CDR3 sequences, roughly 13% seen once. The sample comprised blood. The receptor set was obtained from a woman aged 18-35 years with Graves' hyperthyroidism. Each CDR3 is given with its conserved first and last residue. D genes are given only for firm matches. Size is omitted from some rows. Given values are once, few, many or a class for expanded clones.

length	size	D	V	J	CDR3	DNA
16	many	TRBD1	TRBV27	TRBJ2-1	CASRLGKDRGLNEQFF	TGTGCCAGCAGACTTGGTAAGGACAGGGGGCTTAATGAGCAGTTCTTC
17	-	TRBD2	TRBV18	TRBJ2-2	CASSPQTSGIGTGELFF	TGTGCCAGCTCACCTCAAACTAGCGGGATTGGGACCGGGGAGCTGTTTTTT
16	many	-	TRBV28	TRBJ2-5	CASSPLIGRNQETQYF	TGTGCCAGCAGCCCCTTAATCGGACGGAACCAAGAGACCCAGTACTTC
14	-	TRBD1	TRBV20-1	TRBJ2-7	CSATGTGPAYERYF	TGCAGTGCTACCGGGACAGGGCCCGCCTACGAGCGGTACTTC
15	few	TRBD2	TRBV11-2	TRBJ2-1	CASSFSSGRADEQFF	TGTGCCAGCAGCTTTTCTAGCGGGAGGGCTGATGAGCAGTTCTTC
14	few	-	TRBV2	TRBJ2-3	CASRIREDTDTQYF	TGTGCCAGCAGGATCCGGGAAGACACAGATACGCAGTATTTT
18	many	TRBD2	TRBV11-2	TRBJ2-6	CASSLYLAGEGGANVLTF	TGTGCCAGCAGCTTATATTTAGCGGGAGAAGGTGGGGCCAACGTCCTGACTTTC
17	-	TRBD1	TRBV19	TRBJ1-1	CASSPRDRGIGSTEAFF	TGTGCCAGTAGTCCGCGGGACAGGGGTATTGGGAGCACTGAAGCTTTCTTT
13	many	TRBD2	TRBV5-6	TRBJ2-5	CASSKAGAGTQYF	TGTGCCAGCAGCAAAGCGGGGGCGGGGACCCAGTACTTC
16	many	TRBD2	TRBV29-1	TRBJ2-1	CSVVGSGRARGGEQFF	TGCAGCGTTGTGGGTAGCGGGAGGGCTAGAGGGGGTGAGCAGTTCTTC
15	many	TRBD2	TRBV5-4	TRBJ2-1	CASSWGLAGNNEQFF	TGTGCCAGCAGCTGGGGACTAGCGGGTAACAATGAGCAGTTCTTC
12	many	-	TRBV27	TRBJ1-2	CASKAEEAGYTF	TGTGCCAGCAAGGCGGAGGAGGCTGGCTACACCTTC
15	few	TRBD2	TRBV9	TRBJ2-2	CASSALAGEAGELFF	TGTGCCAGCAGCGCCCTGGCGGGGGAGGCCGGGGAGCTGTTTTTT
14	-	-	TRBV11-2	TRBJ2-7	CASSLAGTHYEQYF	TGTGCCAGCAGCTTAGCCGGGACACATTACGAGCAGTACTTC
13	many	-	TRBV7-8	TRBJ1-5	CASSRTDNQPQHF	TGTGCCAGCAGCCGGACAGACAATCAGCCCCAGCATTTT
12	few	-	TRBV14	TRBJ1-1	CASSHGDTEAFF	TGTGCCAGCAGCCACGGGGACACTGAAGCTTTCTTT
13	many	-	TRBV7-9	TRBJ1-1	CASTSGVNTEAFF	TGTGCCAGCACCTCCGGTGTGAACACTGAAGCTTTCTTT
14	many	-	TRBV12-3/TRBV12-4	TRBJ2-7	CASSPTNLAHEQYF	TGTGCCAGCAGTCCGACTAACCTAGCACACGAGCAGTACTTC
13	few	-	TRBV10-1	TRBJ1-5	CASSESLGEPQHF	TGCGCCAGCAGTGAGTCACTGGGGGAGCCCCAGCATTTT
13	many	-	TRBV10-3	TRBJ2-1	CAISGTEYNEQFF	TGTGCCATCAGCGGGACGGAGTACAATGAGCAGTTCTTC
17	-	-	TRBV28	TRBJ1-1	CASSFTTGPSFQTEAFF	TGTGCCAGCAGTTTTACGACGGGACCTTCCTTTCAGACTGAAGCTTTCTTT
14	few	-	TRBV29-1	TRBJ2-2	CSVESGGETGELFF	TGCAGCGTTGAAAGCGGAGGGGAAACCGGGGAGCTGTTTTTT
16	-	-	TRBV30	TRBJ2-2	CAWSGGPKPNTGELFF	TGTGCCTGGAGTGGCGGACCAAAACCAAACACCGGGGAGCTGTTTTTT
14	many	TRBD1	TRBV3-1	TRBJ2-1	CASSQDDRGSEQFF	TGTGCCAGCAGCCAAGATGACAGGGGGAGTGAGCAGTTCTTC
13	-	-	TRBV5-8	TRBJ1-1	CASSLDRGGEAFF	TGTGCCAGCAGCTTGGATAGGGGCGGCGAAGCTTTCTTT
14	-	-	TRBV20-1	TRBJ2-1	CSARGTFTYNEQFF	TGCAGTGCTAGAGGGACTTTTACCTACAATGAGCAGTTCTTC
15	many	-	TRBV14	TRBJ2-3	CASSLTRTGTDTQYF	TGTGCCAGCAGCCTCACCCGGACCGGCACAGATACGCAGTATTTT
19	few	-	TRBV7-9	TRBJ1-3	CASSSFSGTLRTTGNTIYF	TGTGCCAGCAGCTCGTTCTCCGGGACCCTCAGAACTACTGGAAACACCATATATTTT
14	many	TRBD2	TRBV20-1	TRBJ2-3	CSAMIAGSTDTQYF	TGCAGTGCTATGATAGCGGGGAGCACAGATACGCAGTATTTT
15	-	-	TRBV28	TRBJ1-3	CASSRYSDGGNTIYF	TGTGCCAGCAGTCGCTACTCGGACGGAGGAAACACCATATATTTT
14	many	TRBD1	TRBV6-1	TRBJ1-2	CASSRADRADGYTF	TGTGCCAGCTCAAGAGCCGACAGGGCGGATGGCTACACCTTC
14	many	-	TRBV11-2	TRBJ1-4	CASSLGPRSEKLFF	TGTGCCAGCAGCTTAGGGCCGAGGAGTGAAAAACTGTTTTTT
16	many	TRBD2	TRBV30	TRBJ2-7	CAWSVWEGHGAYEQYF	TGTGCCTGGAGTGTGTGGGAGGGCCATGGAGCCTACGAGCAGTACTTC
15	many	-	TRBV20-1	TRBJ2-3	CSASPRRGDTDTQYF	TGCAGTGCTAGCCCCCGACGGGGAGACACAGATACGCAGTATTTT
13	many	-	TRBV2	TRBJ1-2	CASSPRQDYGYTF	TGTGCCAGCAGTCCCAGACAGGACTATGGCTACACCTTC
16	many	TRBD1	TRBV28	TRBJ1-3	CASSLSPTGVGNTIYF	TGTGCCAGCAGTTTATCTCCAACAGGGGTTGGAAACACCATATATTTT
13	many	-	TRBV20-1	TRBJ2-2	CSARTGNTGELFF	TGCAGTGCTAGGACAGGGAACACCGGGGAGCTGTTTTTT
12	-	-	TRBV29-1	TRBJ2-5	CSVPQGQETQYF	TGCAGCGTTCCACAGGGTCAAGAGACCCAGTACTTC
15	few	TRBD1	TRBV4-2	TRBJ1-1	CASSQDNRGRAEAFF	TGTGCCAGCAGCCAAGATAACAGGGGGAGGGCTGAAGCTTTCTTT
13	few	-	TRBV28	TRBJ1-5	CASNRDSNQPQHF	TGTGCCAGCAACAGGGATAGCAATCAGCCCCAGCATTTT
16	-	TRBD1	TRBV15	TRBJ2-1	CATSIDRESSYNEQFF	TGTGCCACCAGCATCGACAGGGAAAGCTCCTACAATGAGCAGTTCTTC
14	many	-	TRBV7-2	TRBJ2-7	CASSKLQATYEQYF	TGTGCCAGCAGCAAACTACAGGCCACCTACGAGCAGTACTTC
16	few	TRBD2	TRBV6-1	TRBJ2-1	CASSEGAGGPGNEQFF	TGTGCCAGCAGTGAAGGAGCGGGAGGGCCTGGCAATGAGCAGTTCTTC
11	many	-	TRBV28	TRBJ2-1	CASLEYNEQFF	TGTGCCAGCTTGGAGTACAATGAGCAGTTCTTC
15	many	-	TRBV11-2	TRBJ2-6	CASSSTVSGANVLTF	TGTGCCAGCAGCTCGACAGTTTCTGGGGCCAACGTCCTGACTTTC
14	many	TRBD1	TRBV10-3	TRBJ2-7	CAIRATGVSYEQYF	TGTGCCATCAGGGCAACAGGGGTCTCCTACGAGCAGTACTTC
11	many	-	TRBV18	TRBJ1-1	CASSENIEAFF	TGTGCCAGCTCAGAGAACATTGAAGCTTTCTTT
16	many	-	TRBV2	TRBJ2-2	CASSEAGVGNTGELFF	TGTGCCAGCAGTGAAGCAGGAGTGGGGAACACCGGGGAGCTGTTTTTT
14	-	TRBD1	TRBV16	TRBJ1-6	CASSKDRGYSPLHF	TGTGCCAGCAGCAAGGACAGGGGCTATTCACCCCTCCACTTT
16	-	-	TRBV28	TRBJ2-2	CASSLDFRGGAGELFF	TGTGCCAGCAGTTTGGATTTTAGGGGGGGGGCCGGGGAGCTGTTTTTT
13	many	-	TRBV28	TRBJ1-2	CASSFSTGYGYTF	TGTGCCAGCAGTTTCAGTACCGGCTATGGCTACACCTTC
14	few	-	TRBV20-1	TRBJ2-1	CSAREVGESNEQFF	TGCAGTGCTAGAGAGGTGGGAGAGAGCAATGAGCAGTTCTTC